This T cell receptor beta chain came from a study of blood T cell repertoires in COVID-19. Turning to the study itself: Material from acute and convalescent COVID-19 was sourced from the United States, Italy and Spain. Sample material is recorded as cDNA or gDNA derived from T cells, B-cell-depleted T cells, or PBMCs.

Study processing details: Quantification of nucleated cells was approximated via reference gene primer amplification. Measured with immunoSEQ multiplex PCR; TCRdb has only the in-frame clones, and not every one. V, J and clone size are taken as reported in that table, and D and trimming were inferred from the DNA itself. The data contain under 80,000 clones, roughly 80% of them singletons. The TCR comes from a woman older than 75 with active or convalescent COVID-19. Source material: peripheral blood.

The CDR3, as DNA: TGTGCCAGCAATTCCCGGGAGGACTATGGCTACACCTTC. Protein product: CASNSREDYGYTF. This chain connects TRBV12-3 or TRBV12-4 to TRBJ1-2, with unresolved D. The CDR3 sequence is 13 residues long. V was shortened by 7 bases and J by 3 bases, with 12 bases between the two germline ends.